This T cell receptor beta chain was documented in a study of cytomegalovirus exposure and HLA in healthy donors (TCRdb year 2017). In terms of the full investigation: According to an earlier analysis of 587 of the donors, about 190 million T cells yielded some 110 million unique TCR beta sequences and approximately 280 Gb of sequence data. An early release covering more than 500 HLA-typed donors comprised about 310 gigabases of sequencing data and tens of millions of unique TCR sequences. Of the 300 to 450 genotyped donors, 65% to 90% were placed in the genetic ancestry cluster associated with self-reported Caucasian donors. The study aimed to test whether signatures of past pathogen exposure could be identified by cataloging public T cell receptors. The study used immunosequencing to profile the T cell repertoires of 666 subjects and linked those repertoires to cytomegalovirus serostatus. Besides the first cohort of hundreds of subjects, a separate validation cohort made up of over a hundred different subjects was used. High-throughput TCR immunosequencing, statistical association of individual TCRs with disease status, and machine learning were combined to predict cytomegalovirus infection status. A later analysis re-examined previously published TCR beta repertoires from around 670 donors and added high-resolution HLA genotyping to investigate patterns of TCR occurrence. Rather than drawing on any new phenotypic data, the later analysis identified candidate immune exposures from TCR beta sequences and the way those sequences occurred across donors. In an earlier analysis of roughly 580 of the donors, high-throughput TCR beta sequencing was used to judge whether each TCR beta V gene segment behaved as functional or pseudogenic. Alongside the repertoire data, information on donor age, sex, ethnicity and CMV serostatus was compiled. In a later genetic analysis, genome-wide SNP genotypes for about 65% of the roughly 700 donors were used, and that subset was treated as a discovery cohort. All discovery cohort repertoires had been generated using a single sequencing platform. HLA typing covered class I and class II loci at four-digit resolution. Typing coverage differed by locus: A, B, C, DRB1 and DQB1 were typed in about 629-640 donors, DQA1 in 522, DPA1 in some 610, and DPB1 in 450 to 480. A handful of DR-DQ haplotypes were handled as single units for association and clustering because linkage in the cohort was strong. Across 300 to 500 genotyped donors of the cohort, an average of about 240,000 unique TCR beta nucleotide sequences per donor were sequenced, and approximately 19% of those sequences were non-productive.

The cohort comprised hundreds of healthy bone marrow donors. At the time of sampling, every cohort member was nominally healthy, though immune exposures that went unrecorded were likely present. The donor tested CMV seronegative, placing the donor among the 350 to 400 seronegative members of the cohort. A peripheral blood sample was collected from each donor, and TCR beta sequencing was performed on peripheral blood mononuclear cells. Genomic DNA was extracted from the blood cell samples with the Qiagen DNeasy Blood Extraction Kit. Via the germline V gene, CDR1 is MNHEY and CDR2 SVGAGI. Between the V and J ends, shortened by 4 bases and 7 bases respectively, the junction contains 14 bases. The CDR3 contains 15 residues, cysteine and phenylalanine counted. Solely the CDR3 DNA is kept, with 45 bases framed from the first base. Library creation used the immunoSEQ multiplex PCR assay. A mixture of 60 forward primers for TCR Vbeta segments and 13 reverse primers for TCR Jbeta segments was used in the multiplex PCR. Amplification of the CDR3 region of rearranged TCR beta genes was performed with a multiplex PCR assay on genomic DNA. On the Illumina HiSeq System, the amplified TCR beta libraries were sequenced as 87-base-pair reads. As for the original processing: A later analysis tallied approximately 87 million unique TCR beta chains across the 666 repertoires, and about 10 million of those chains were shared by two or more donors. Raw reads were error-corrected and collapsed into unique sequences by a nearest-neighbor algorithm in which closely related sequences were merged to remove PCR and sequencing errors. Alignment of CDR3 sequences to IMGT reference sequences was used to assign V, D and J gene segments. Each retained sequence needed at least a six-nucleotide match to both a V gene segment and a J gene segment. A rearrangement counted as productive if the CDR3 had no stop codons and remained in frame with V and J, and every other rearrangement counted as non-productive. CDR3 was defined according to IMGT convention as the region running from the second conserved V-encoded cysteine to the conserved J-encoded phenylalanine. The earlier analysis of fewer than 750 of the donors excluded sequences that lacked an unambiguous match to a single V gene segment. An earlier analysis of fewer than 750 of the donors called V segments functional above 56.7% productive rearrangements and segregating when the between-donor standard deviation exceeded 5%. A statistical classification framework was built for diagnosing cytomegalovirus status from the catalog of TCR beta chain sequences. In a later analysis, TCR nucleotide sequences were compared against IMGT/GENE-DB human TR gene sequences so that V and J genes could be assigned. A later analysis assigned CDR3 sequences and most-parsimonious VDJ recombination scenarios with the TCRdist pipeline. In a later analysis, every TCR beta chain was defined by the combination of its CDR3 amino acid sequence and its V-gene family, and reads without a unique V-gene family were dropped. In a later analysis, approximately 640 highly shared, low-generation-probability nucleotide sequences were removed to address suspected cross-contamination and a sequencing artifact. In a later analysis, a clonal expansion index was calculated for each public chain from normalized within-repertoire ranks of inferred template counts. A later analysis computed generation probabilities with a VDJ recombination model fitted to out-of-frame rearrangements, and checked the results against IGoR. In a later analysis, hypergeometric tests were used to score TCR-TCR, TCR-HLA and TCR-CMV co-occurrence, with a repertoire-size bias correction applied to TCR pairs. To estimate false discovery rates, a later analysis permuted the HLA or CMV assignments 20 times. In a later analysis, co-occurring TCRs were grouped using DBSCAN, and TCRdist sequence similarity was added for clustering within HLA-allele-positive subsets. Co-occurrence clustering excluded repertoires with fewer than 30,000 or more than 120,000 public chains, plus five with anomalous nucleotide sharing. The immuneACCESS repertoire file appears here via TCRdb, limited to in-frame rearrangements. These files lack a portion of the clones; in checked studies, under half of the deficit traces to unresolved V genes, and the cause of the others is not known. V and J calls and clone size are as listed in that table; D and trimming were resolved from the DNA. For this sample the table gives over 150,000 clones, of which about 77% were detected only once. 0.95% to 1.5% of the sample is held by the ten biggest clonotypes.

Notes on this clone: Its binding antigen is unknown. No qualities accompany the bases; no much larger clone lies one base away.

Overall study outcomes, separate from this receptor: In an earlier analysis of 587 of the donors, most TCR beta V segments appeared in productive rearrangements about 87% or about 30% of the time, broadly matching IMGT annotations. Because HLA typing was missing for some donors at each locus, association tests included only the typed subset. For the cohort, immune exposure information was limited to CMV serostatus. A further reported finding was that TCR beta sequences accurately predicted the HLA-A and HLA-B alleles for most subjects in the first cohort. Only TCR beta chains were sequenced in this cohort, and the absence of alpha or paired-chain data limited detectable features. The authors suggested that the approach could potentially be generalized to other disease states and immunological phenotypes. Most TCR sequences were observed very rarely across donors, whereas some public TCRs were present in many individuals. A total of around 150 TCR beta chains were listed by the study as associated with cytomegalovirus. Linkage disequilibrium might explain the correlated functional status among segregating V segments, but an unknown experimental factor could not be excluded. A later genetic analysis reported fewer N-insertions in productive TCRs among donors in an Asian-associated ancestry cluster than the approximately 670-donor mean. According to a later analysis, TCR association rates differed among HLA loci, with DRB1 alleles showing the most associated TCRs and HLA-C alleles showing the fewest. In vitro tests confirmed that three of the cytomegalovirus-associated TCR beta chains recognize cytomegalovirus antigens. In a later analysis, most CMV-associated TCR beta chains were found to appear HLA-restricted, with HLA associations seemingly driven largely by CMV exposure. A later analysis associated about 17,000 TCR beta sequences with specific HLA alleles at a false discovery rate of 0.05. A later genetic analysis associated a missense DCLRE1C variant with V-gene and J-gene trimming of TCR beta chains, and an independent cohort replicated the association. Strong co-occurrence of HLA alleles, especially DR and DQ, made assigning TCR associations to individual alleles difficult. The 87-base-pair reads could not distinguish some IMGT-functional V segments, including TRBV6-2 and TRBV6-3, so those segments were excluded. The presence/absence analyses assumed that sequencing depth was roughly uniform across donors, and that assumption may not be true. In a later analysis, HLA-associated TCR beta chains showed more clonal expansion and lower generation probabilities than non-associated chains that were equally common. In a later analysis, several top co-occurrence clusters were reported to appear linked to parvovirus B19, influenza, CMV and Epstein-Barr virus. Cytomegalovirus status was reported to be diagnosed by the classifier with high specificity and sensitivity in both the original and validation cohorts. The earlier analysis of some 560 of the donors excluded over 15 rarely observed V segments, including chromosome 9 orphons, because counts were too low. A group of highly shared sequence variants was considered likely to be a technical artifact of the sequencing pipeline.

The source material was PBMCs. This TCR derives from a woman aged 45-65 years in good health and CMV-seronegative. The chain links TRBV6-5 with TRBJ1-6, with a weak D call of TRBD1 (5 bases match). The nucleotides are TGTGCCAGCAGTTCTGCCGGGGGAAGAAATTCACCCCTCCACTTT. Translated, it reads CASSSAGGRNSPLHF.